This entry lists 26 T cell receptor beta chains sequenced from one sample in a study of cytomegalovirus exposure and HLA in healthy donors. PCR was performed using 60 Vbeta and 13 Jbeta primers. TCRdb's copy holds only in-frame clones and misses some; the assay was immunoSEQ multiplex PCR. The sample shows 200,000 to 250,000 clones, 78% of them seen only once. The specimen sequenced was PBMCs. These receptors were obtained from a male donor in good health and CMV-seronegative.

The V call is TRBV9, the J call TRBJ1-6; TRBD1 matches 7 bases. The ends lost 6 bases at V and 3 bases at J; junction bases unmatched: 6. The V gene's germline CDR1 is SGDLS and CDR2 YYNGEE. The CDR3 spans 15 residues. The CDR3 protein is CASTPRDSYNSPLHF. Written as DNA, the CDR3 is TGTGCCAGCACCCCAAGGGACAGCTATAATTCACCCCTCCACTTT.

The chain has TRBV10-1 and TRBJ2-1, with 13 bases aligning to TRBD2. CDR1 and CDR2 from the germline V gene are WNHNN and SYGVQD (reference sequence). The CDR3 covers 16 residues. V lost 3 bases and J lost 5; bases outside the gene matches: 4. The CDR3 sequence: CASSDGLAGADNEQFF. The CDR3 region has the DNA TGCGCCAGCAGTGACGGACTAGCGGGAGCTGACAATGAGCAGTTCTTC.

The table lists this clone with a count of one. The gene calls are TRBV5-1 and TRBJ2-1, with a possible D match to TRBD2 (5 bases). Trimming shortened V by 6 bases and J by 2 bases, and 15 bases separated the two germline ends. The CDR3 runs to 15 residues. The germline gives CDR1 SGHRS, CDR2 YFSETQ. CDR3 residues: CASTKETGTYNEQFF. As DNA, the CDR3 is TGCGCCAGCACGAAGGAGACCGGGACCTACAATGAGCAGTTCTTC. Full variable domain (outside the CDR3, taken from reference TRBV5-1 and TRBJ2-1): KAGVTQTPRYLIKTRGQQVTLSCSPISGHRSVSWYQQTPGQGLQFLFEYFSETQRNKGNFPGRFSGRQFSNSRSEMNVSTLELGDSALYLCASTKETGTYNEQFFGPGTRLTVL.

This clone turned up a few times. V usage is TRBV10-3 and J usage is TRBJ2-1, with D possibly matching TRBD1 (7 bases). CDR1 is ENHRY, CDR2 SYGVKD, per germline. The germline V and J ends were trimmed by 10 bases and 10 bases, with 11 bases remaining between them. The CDR3 runs 10 residues. The CDR3 sequence: CATGGQEQFF. DNA for the CDR3: TGTGCCACAGGGGGGCAGGAGCAGTTCTTC.

V usage is TRBV6-1 and J usage is TRBJ2-1, with 8 nucleotides matching TRBD1. The ends lost 3 bases at V and 5 bases at J; junction bases unmatched: 6. CDR3 length: 15 residues. Germline V gives CDR1 MNHNS, CDR2 SASEGT. The CDR3 spells CASSDDRGFNNEQFF. CDR3 nucleotide sequence: TGTGCCAGCAGTGACGACAGGGGTTTTAACAATGAGCAGTTCTTC.

J is TRBJ1-4 and V is TRBV27; TRBD1 aligns across 9 bases. V was pared by 6 bases and J by 6 bases, with 5 bases of the junction left unmatched. CDR1 and CDR2 (germline): MNHEY, SMNVEV (reference sequence). This CDR3 has 14 residues. Here the CDR3 DNA reads TGTGCCAGCAGCACGGGACAGGGTTATGAAAAACTGTTTTTT. Amino acid sequence: CASSTGQGYEKLFF. The full variable domain, with the rest looked up from reference TRBV27 and TRBJ1-4, is EAQVTQNPRYLITVTGKKLTVTCSQNMNHEYMSWYRQDPGLGLRQIYYSMNVEVTDKGDVPEGYKVSRKEKRNFPLILESPSPNQTSLYFCASSTGQGYEKLFFGSGTQLSVL.

V is TRBV7-3 and J is TRBJ2-5; possible D gene TRBD2, 6 bases. The last part of the DNA fits TRBJ2-7 better; the J call may be wrong. Germline V gene lookup returns CDR1 SGHTA and CDR2 FQGTGA. The CDR3 spans 15 residues. CDR3 DNA sequence: TGTGCCAGCAGCCCGGGCGGCGGGGCTGAGTACGAGCAGTACTTC. Encoded protein: CASSPGGGAEYEQYF.

On this clone itself: The junction and the germline gene differ at one end; a read error may be behind it. The chain is built from TRBV7-9 and TRBJ2-5; 9 nucleotides line up with TRBD1. The CDR3 has 15 amino acids. Germline loops: CDR1 SEHNR, CDR2 FQNEAQ (reference sequence). For the CDR3, the DNA is TGTTCCAGCAGCTCCCGGGACAGGGACCAAGAGACCCAGTACTTC. Amino acid sequence: CSSSSRDRDQETQYF.

The V call is TRBV28, the J call TRBJ1-5; 7 bases agree with TRBD1. The V gene's germline CDR1 is MDHEN and CDR2 SYDVKM. CDR3 size: 15 residues. V was clipped by 3 bases and J by 3 bases; unmatched bases: 5. The CDR3 nucleotides are TGTGCCAGCAGTTTGGCAGGGGGTACCAATCAGCCCCAGCATTTT. It is translated as CASSLAGGTNQPQHF. Filled out from reference TRBV28 and TRBJ1-5, the complete variable domain reads DVKVTQSSRYLVKRTGEKVFLECVQDMDHENMFWYRQDPGLGLRLIYFSYDVKMKEKGDIPEGYSVSREKKERFSLILESASTNQTSMYLCASSLAGGTNQPQHFGDGTRLSIL.

This clone is a singleton in its sample. V gene TRBV6-1 combines with J gene TRBJ2-5; TRBD2 agrees at 8 bases. The V gene end was trimmed by 4 bases and the J gene end by 5 bases; junction bases not matched to a gene: 9. The germline V gene encodes CDR1 MNHNS and CDR2 SASEGT. This CDR3 is built from 15 residues. As DNA, the CDR3 is TGTGCCAGCAGTGTCGACGGGGGGGGTGGGGAGACCCAGTACTTC. Translation gives CASSVDGGGGETQYF.

The CDR3 DNA reads TGTGCCAGCAGGTTGGACAGGGGGCAGTTAAGCAATCAGCCCCAGCATTTT. Its protein product is CASRLDRGQLSNQPQHF. The V gene is TRBV28, the J gene TRBJ1-5; 11 bases map to TRBD1. Unmatched junction bases numbered 8, after V lost 6 bases and J lost 1 base. Germline V CDR1 and CDR2: MDHEN, SYDVKM. This CDR3 has 17 amino acids. Full variable domain (remainder filled in from reference TRBV28 and TRBJ1-5): DVKVTQSSRYLVKRTGEKVFLECVQDMDHENMFWYRQDPGLGLRLIYFSYDVKMKEKGDIPEGYSVSREKKERFSLILESASTNQTSMYLCASRLDRGQLSNQPQHFGDGTRLSIL.

V is TRBV19 and J is TRBJ2-1; 16 bases line up with TRBD2. The trim removed 0 bases at V and 4 bases at J, leaving 6 bases unmatched. Germline-derived CDR1 and CDR2 are LNHDA and SQIVND (reference sequence). The CDR3 sequence is 19 residues long. CDR3 amino acids: CASSIDLLGLAGGYNEQFF. CDR3 DNA sequence: TGTGCCAGTAGTATAGATCTATTGGGACTAGCGGGAGGGTACAATGAGCAGTTCTTC.

The chain couples TRBV28 to TRBJ1-2, with TRBD1 matching over 9 bases. From germline, CDR1 is MDHEN and CDR2 SYDVKM. The V segment lost 4 bases and the J segment 5 bases; nucleotides outside the gene matches: 2. This CDR3 region has 13 residues. Here the CDR3 reads CASSSGQGYGYTF. The CDR3 nucleotides are TGTGCCAGCAGTTCAGGACAGGGGTATGGCTACACCTTC.

The chain links TRBV14 to TRBJ1-5, with D perhaps matching TRBD1 (5 bases). The V gene lost 0 bases and the J gene lost 3 bases, with 18 bases spanning the gap. The CDR3 length is 18 residues. Germline V lookup: CDR1 SGHDN, CDR2 FVKESK. This CDR3 is CASSQEGKLGDFNQPQHF. As DNA, the CDR3 is TGTGCCAGCAGCCAAGAAGGAAAGTTGGGGGACTTCAATCAGCCCCAGCATTTT.

The chain recombines TRBV9 with TRBJ2-1; no definite D call. The CDR3 loop spans 16 amino acids. V was pared by 3 bases and J by 0 bases, with 13 bases between. Germline V gene data show CDR1 as SGDLS and CDR2 as YYNGEE. The CDR3 DNA sequence: TGTGCCAGCAGCGAACCGACTCGAGACTCCTACAATGAGCAGTTCTTC. It specifies CASSEPTRDSYNEQFF.

The chain has TRBV28 and TRBJ1-5, with TRBD1 identical over 8 bases. CDR3 length: 18 amino acids. The trim removed 3 bases at V and 0 bases at J, leaving 10 bases unmatched. Germline-derived CDR1 and CDR2 are MDHEN and SYDVKM. CDR3 amino acids: CASSFTRRTGISNQPQHF. The CDR3 DNA sequence: TGTGCCAGCAGTTTTACGCGCCGGACAGGGATTAGCAATCAGCCCCAGCATTTT. The full variable domain, with the rest looked up from reference TRBV28 and TRBJ1-5, is DVKVTQSSRYLVKRTGEKVFLECVQDMDHENMFWYRQDPGLGLRLIYFSYDVKMKEKGDIPEGYSVSREKKERFSLILESASTNQTSMYLCASSFTRRTGISNQPQHFGDGTRLSIL.

The chain uses TRBV20-1 and TRBJ2-7, with TRBD2 as a possible D gene (6 bases). Germline CDR1 reads DFQATT; CDR2 reads SNEGSKA (reference sequence). The V and J ends lost 0 bases and 9 bases respectively, with 9 bases between them. The CDR3 covers 11 residues. The CDR3 loop is CSAREGRGQYF. The CDR3 DNA sequence: TGCAGTGCTAGAGAGGGGCGGGGGCAGTACTTC.

The V and J genes are TRBV2 and TRBJ1-2; the match to TRBD1 covers 7 bases. This CDR3 is 14 amino acids long. J lost 7 bases, V lost 7 bases, and 12 bases had no gene match. CDR1 is SNHLY, CDR2 FYNNEI, per germline. The CDR3 sequence: CASKRDRDRGGYTF. The DNA for the CDR3 is TGTGCCAGCAAACGAGACAGGGATCGCGGTGGCTACACCTTC.

The rearrangement links TRBV5-1 to TRBJ1-1, with D perhaps matching TRBD1 (6 bases). Trimming cost V 0 bases and J 0 bases, with 12 bases left between them. The germline gives CDR1 SGHRS, CDR2 YFSETQ. This CDR3 is 16 amino acids long. As DNA, the CDR3 is TGCGCCAGCAGCTTGGCCGCAACAGGGTTGAACACTGAAGCTTTCTTT. The encoded protein is CASSLAATGLNTEAFF.

This clone was counted between two and nine times. This CDR3 reads CASSQPLGDIDNTEAFF. In DNA form, the CDR3 reads TGTGCCAGCAGCCAACCTTTGGGGGACATAGATAACACTGAAGCTTTCTTT. The chain links TRBV4-2 to TRBJ1-1, with D tentatively TRBD1 (6 bases). Trimming took 2 bases from V and 2 from J, leaving 18 bases between them. There are 17 residues in the CDR3. Germline V gene sequence: CDR1 LGHNA, CDR2 YNFKEQ.

The chain links TRBV5-1 to TRBJ2-1, with D uncertain. V was pared by 1 base and J by 2 bases, with 7 bases between. Germline V gives CDR1 SGHRS, CDR2 YFSETQ. This CDR3 region has 14 residues. DNA for the CDR3: TGCGCCAGCAGCTTGACTGTCGCCTACAATGAGCAGTTCTTC. Translated, it gives CASSLTVAYNEQFF.

The chain recombines TRBV10-3 with TRBJ2-5; tentative D call: TRBD1 (6 bases). V was shortened by 7 bases and J by 5 bases, with 38 bases between the two germline ends. The CDR3 extends over 21 amino acids. Germline V gene sequence: CDR1 ENHRY, CDR2 SYGVKD. This CDR3 is CAINSLRQARLRTQIGETQYF. CDR3 DNA: TGTGCCATCAATAGTTTAAGACAGGCGAGGTTGCGGACACAAATCGGCGAGACCCAGTACTTC.

CDR3 in amino acids: CASGREFYEQYF. CDR3 sequence (DNA): TGTGCCAGCGGCCGGGAGTTCTACGAGCAGTACTTC. V usage is TRBV7-2 and J usage is TRBJ2-7, with D perhaps matching TRBD2 (6 bases). The CDR3 is 12 amino acids. Between the trimmed V and J ends, which lost 8 bases and 3 bases, there was a span of 11 bases. From germline, CDR1 is SGHTA and CDR2 FQGNSA. Complete variable domain (other parts from reference TRBV7-2 and TRBJ2-7): GAGVSQSPSNKVTEKGKDVELRCDPISGHTALYWYRQSLGQGLEFLIYFQGNSAPDKSGLPSDRFSAERTGGSVSTLTIQRTQQEDSAVYLCASGREFYEQYFGPGTRLTVT.

This chain links TRBV7-6 with TRBJ1-1, with 9 nucleotides matching TRBD1. This CDR3 is 16 amino acids long. Germline V gives CDR1 SGHVS, CDR2 FNYEAQ. V lost 5 bases to trimming and J lost 3 bases; unmatched junction nucleotides: 10. CDR3 bases: TGTGCCAGCAGCCCATACAGGGGGCGGGGGGACACTGAAGCTTTCTTT. This codes for CASSPYRGRGDTEAFF.

The V and J genes are TRBV5-6 and TRBJ1-3; D is uncertain. Germline V gene data show CDR1 as SGHDT and CDR2 as YYEEEE. V was cut by 0 bases and J by 7 bases, with 8 bases left in between. This CDR3 contains 13 residues. CDR3 sequence reads: CASSLGSENTIYF. CDR3 in DNA: TGTGCCAGCAGCTTGGGCTCCGAGAACACCATATATTTT. Filled out from reference TRBV5-6 and TRBJ1-3, the complete variable domain reads DAGVTQSPTHLIKTRGQQVTLRCSPKSGHDTVSWYQQALGQGPQFIFQYYEEEERQRGNFPDRFSGHQFPNYSSELNVNALLLGDSALYLCASSLGSENTIYFGEGSWLTVV.

The V and J genes are TRBV7-3 and TRBJ1-1; 9 nucleotides line up with TRBD1. Germline lookup yields CDR1 SGHTA and CDR2 FQGTGA. This CDR3 region has 13 residues. With V trimmed by 4 bases and J by 6 bases, 3 bases remained unmatched. The CDR3 protein is CASSWGQGAEAFF. In DNA, the CDR3 is TGTGCCAGCAGCTGGGGACAGGGCGCTGAAGCTTTCTTT.